The sequence of this TCR beta chain was determined in a study of blood T cell repertoires in COVID-19. The V and J ends lost 0 bases and 4 bases, in that order; junction bases with no gene match: 3. The CDR3 is 15 amino acids. CDR1 SGHRS and CDR2 YFSETQ come from the germline V gene. The table lists this clone with a few counts. Profiled with immunoSEQ multiplex PCR; TCRdb holds only in-frame clones, not every one. Altogether fewer than 300,000 clones are present, more than 75% being singletons, with the ten largest covering 11%. The sequence was obtained from a man aged 50-59 years with COVID-19, enrolled during active disease. This sequence joins TRBV5-1 and TRBJ1-4, with 7 bases aligning to TRBD1. The sequencing sample was made of peripheral blood. The CDR3 here is CASSLDRQGNEKLFF. CDR3 DNA: TGCGCCAGCAGCTTGGATCGACAGGGTAATGAAAAACTGTTTTTT.